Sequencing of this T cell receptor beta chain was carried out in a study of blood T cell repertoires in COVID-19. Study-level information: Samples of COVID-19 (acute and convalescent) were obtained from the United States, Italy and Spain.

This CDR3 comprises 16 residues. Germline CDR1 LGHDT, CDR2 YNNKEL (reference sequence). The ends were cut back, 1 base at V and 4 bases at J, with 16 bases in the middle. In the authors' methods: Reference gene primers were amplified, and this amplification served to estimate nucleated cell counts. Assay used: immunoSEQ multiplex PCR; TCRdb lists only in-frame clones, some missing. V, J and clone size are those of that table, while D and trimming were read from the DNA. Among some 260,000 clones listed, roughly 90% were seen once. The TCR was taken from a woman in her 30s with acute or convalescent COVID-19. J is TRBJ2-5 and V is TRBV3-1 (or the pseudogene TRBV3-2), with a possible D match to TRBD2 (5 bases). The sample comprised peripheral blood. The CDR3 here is CASSQGRVATGETQYF. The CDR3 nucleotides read TGTGCCAGCAGCCAAGGACGGGTAGCGACTGGAGAGACCCAGTACTTC.